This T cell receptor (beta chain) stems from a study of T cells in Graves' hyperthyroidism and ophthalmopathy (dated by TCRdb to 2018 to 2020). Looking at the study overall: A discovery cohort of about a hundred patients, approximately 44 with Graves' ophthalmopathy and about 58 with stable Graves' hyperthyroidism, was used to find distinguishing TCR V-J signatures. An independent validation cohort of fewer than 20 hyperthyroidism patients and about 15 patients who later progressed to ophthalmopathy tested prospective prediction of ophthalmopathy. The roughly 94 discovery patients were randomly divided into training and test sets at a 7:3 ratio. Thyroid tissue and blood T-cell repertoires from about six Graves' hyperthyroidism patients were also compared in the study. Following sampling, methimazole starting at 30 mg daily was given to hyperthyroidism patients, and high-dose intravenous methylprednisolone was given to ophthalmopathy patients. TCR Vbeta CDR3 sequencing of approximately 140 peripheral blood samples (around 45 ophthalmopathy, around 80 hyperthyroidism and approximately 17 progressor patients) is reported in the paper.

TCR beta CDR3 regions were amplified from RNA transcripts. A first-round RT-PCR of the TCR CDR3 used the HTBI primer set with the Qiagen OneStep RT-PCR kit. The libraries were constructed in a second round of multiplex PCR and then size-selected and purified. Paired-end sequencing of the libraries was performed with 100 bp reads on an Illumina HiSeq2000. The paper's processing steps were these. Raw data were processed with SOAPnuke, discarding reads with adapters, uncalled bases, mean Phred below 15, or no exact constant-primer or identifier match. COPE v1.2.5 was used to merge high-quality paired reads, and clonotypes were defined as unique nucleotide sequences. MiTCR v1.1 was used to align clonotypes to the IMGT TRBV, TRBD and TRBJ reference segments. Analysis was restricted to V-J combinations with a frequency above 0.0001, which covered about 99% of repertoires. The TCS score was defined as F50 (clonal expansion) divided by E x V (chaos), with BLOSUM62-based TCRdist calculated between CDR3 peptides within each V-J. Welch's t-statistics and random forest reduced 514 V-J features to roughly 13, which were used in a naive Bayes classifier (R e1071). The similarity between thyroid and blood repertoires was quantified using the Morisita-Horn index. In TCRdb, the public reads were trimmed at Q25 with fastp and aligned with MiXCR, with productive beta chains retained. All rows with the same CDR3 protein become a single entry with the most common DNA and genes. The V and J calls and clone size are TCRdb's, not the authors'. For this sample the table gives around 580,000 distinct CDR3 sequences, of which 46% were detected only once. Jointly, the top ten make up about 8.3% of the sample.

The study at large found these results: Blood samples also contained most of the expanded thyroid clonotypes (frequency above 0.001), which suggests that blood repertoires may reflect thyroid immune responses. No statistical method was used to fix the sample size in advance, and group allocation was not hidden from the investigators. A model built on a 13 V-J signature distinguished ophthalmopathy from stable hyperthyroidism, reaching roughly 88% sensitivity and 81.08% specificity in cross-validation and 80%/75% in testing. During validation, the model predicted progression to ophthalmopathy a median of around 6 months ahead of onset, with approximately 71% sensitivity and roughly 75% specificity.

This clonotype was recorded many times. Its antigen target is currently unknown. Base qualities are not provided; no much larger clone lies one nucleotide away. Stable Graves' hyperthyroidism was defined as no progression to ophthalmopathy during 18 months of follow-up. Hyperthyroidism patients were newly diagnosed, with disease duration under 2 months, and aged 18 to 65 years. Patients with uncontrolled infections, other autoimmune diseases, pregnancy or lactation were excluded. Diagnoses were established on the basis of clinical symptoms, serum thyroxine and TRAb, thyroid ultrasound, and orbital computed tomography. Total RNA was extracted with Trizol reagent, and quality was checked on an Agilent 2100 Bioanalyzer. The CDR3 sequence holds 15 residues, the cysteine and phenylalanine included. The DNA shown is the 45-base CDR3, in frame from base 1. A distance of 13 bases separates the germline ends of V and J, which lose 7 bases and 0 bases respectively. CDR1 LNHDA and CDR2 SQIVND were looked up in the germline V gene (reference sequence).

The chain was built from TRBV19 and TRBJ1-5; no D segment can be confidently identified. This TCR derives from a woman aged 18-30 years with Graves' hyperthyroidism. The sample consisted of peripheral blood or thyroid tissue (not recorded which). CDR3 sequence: CASTWVGNSNQPQHF. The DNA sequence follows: TGTGCCAGTACTTGGGTGGGAAATAGCAATCAGCCCCAGCATTTT. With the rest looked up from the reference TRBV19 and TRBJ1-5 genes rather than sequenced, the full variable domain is DGGITQSPKYLFRKEGQNVTLSCEQNLNHDAMYWYRQDPGQGLRLIYYSQIVNDFQKGDIAEGYSVSREKKESFPLTVTSAQKNPTAFYLCASTWVGNSNQPQHFGDGTRLSIL.